The 30 T cell receptor beta chains below all came from one sample that was sequenced in a study of OX40 agonist ivuxolimab in advanced cancers. The table came from immunoSEQ multiplex PCR; TCRdb's copy has only in-frame clones and leaves some out. The table lists 65,000 to 95,000 clones, approximately 85% of them singletons. The sample here was CD4+ or CD8+ T cells sorted from blood, taken in a trial of the OX40 agonist ivuxolimab. The receptors originated from an adult with an advanced solid tumor such as melanoma, head and neck, liver or kidney cancer.

The rearrangement joins TRBV11-2 to TRBJ2-2, with D uncertain. In germline, CDR1 is SGHAT, CDR2 FQNNGV. This CDR3 contains 16 residues. Trimming shortened V by 5 bases and J by 2 bases, and 15 bases separated the two germline ends. In DNA, the CDR3 is TGTGCCAGCAGCCTTTACTTTCAGGAAAACACCGGGGAGCTGTTTTTT. It is translated as CASSLYFQENTGELFF.

The chain recombines TRBV5-8 with TRBJ2-7, with no clear D. This CDR3 has 13 amino acids. CDR1 is SGHTS, CDR2 YDEGEE, per germline. The V end lost 10 bases, the J end lost 4 bases, and 18 bases lay between the germline ends. In DNA form, the CDR3 reads TGTGCCGGAAACTCACGGGTCTCTTACGAGCAGTACTTC. The encoded protein is CAGNSRVSYEQYF.

V gene TRBV7-9 combines with J gene TRBJ2-3, with 9 bases fitting TRBD2. CDR3 length: 15 amino acids. With V trimmed by 5 bases and J by 2 bases, 5 bases remained unmatched. Per germline, CDR1 SEHNR and CDR2 FQNEAQ (reference sequence). The CDR3 nucleotides are TGTGCCAGCAGCGAACTAGCGGGCGTCACAGATACGCAGTATTTT. It specifies CASSELAGVTDTQYF. Full variable domain (remainder filled in from reference TRBV7-9 and TRBJ2-3): DTGVSQNPRHKITKRGQNVTFRCDPISEHNRLYWYRQTLGQGPEFLTYFQNEAQLEKSRLLSDRFSAERPKGSFSTLEIQRTEQGDSAMYLCASSELAGVTDTQYFGPGTRLTVL.

The rearrangement joins TRBV6-5 to TRBJ1-5; 7 nucleotides align to TRBD1. The CDR3 runs 16 residues. V shed 4 bases and J 6 bases; nucleotides not matched to a gene: 12. Germline V gene data show CDR1 as MNHEY and CDR2 as SVGAGI. The CDR3 reads CASSSRGGGAGQPQHF. The CDR3 region has the DNA TGTGCCAGCAGTTCTCGCGGAGGGGGCGCGGGTCAGCCCCAGCATTTT.

This clone was detected a few times. The chain uses TRBV7-9 and TRBJ2-1, with a tentative D call TRBD2 (6 bases). Germline V CDR1 and CDR2: SEHNR, FQNEAQ (reference sequence). Trimming took 5 bases from V and 6 from J, leaving 17 bases between them. The length of the CDR3 is 15 residues. The CDR3 region is CASSPNLAIGNEQFF. DNA of the CDR3: TGTGCCAGCAGCCCCAATCTAGCGATTGGCAATGAGCAGTTCTTC.

The genes are TRBV9 and TRBJ2-7; 7 positions agree with TRBD2. The CDR3 is 15 amino acids. Germline V gene sequence: CDR1 SGDLS, CDR2 YYNGEE. The J segment lost 1 base and the V segment lost 0 bases, leaving 4 bases of the junction unmatched. CDR3 protein: CASSVGLANSYEQYF. CDR3 in DNA: TGTGCCAGCAGCGTAGGACTAGCAAATTCCTACGAGCAGTACTTC. Supplemented by reference TRBV9 and TRBJ2-7, the full variable domain reads DSGVTQTPKHLITATGQRVTLRCSPRSGDLSVYWYQQSLDQGLQFLIQYYNGEERAKGNILERFSAQQFPDLHSELNLSSLELGDSALYFCASSVGLANSYEQYFGPGTRLTVT.

This clone was observed a single time. V usage is TRBV27 and J usage is TRBJ2-1; 7 bases match TRBD2. V shed 3 bases and J 7 bases; nucleotides not matched to a gene: 9. The CDR3 totals 15 residues. The germline gives CDR1 MNHEY, CDR2 SMNVEV (reference sequence). CDR3 protein: CASSFGGSFGNEQFF. In nucleotides, the CDR3 is TGTGCCAGCAGTTTTGGCGGGAGCTTTGGTAATGAGCAGTTCTTC.

The CDR3 region is CASSPEEGARYEQYF. In nucleotides, the CDR3 is TGTGCCAGCAGCCCCGAGGAAGGGGCCCGCTACGAGCAGTACTTC. V and J are TRBV6-4 and TRBJ2-7; TRBD1 is a possible D gene (5 bases). The CDR3 covers 15 residues. The germline V gene encodes CDR1 MRHNA and CDR2 SNTAGT. V was shortened by 6 bases and J by 3 bases, with 18 bases between the two germline ends.

The chain joins TRBV19 to TRBJ2-1, with D hard to call. Germline CDR1 and CDR2: LNHDA and SQIVND (reference sequence). The CDR3 has 14 amino acids. V lost 7 bases to trimming and J lost 5 bases, with 15 bases between them. Written as DNA, the CDR3 is TGTGCCAGTAACACTTTTTTCCGGCACAATGAGCAGTTCTTC. Translating it yields CASNTFFRHNEQFF.

The V call is TRBV30, the J call TRBJ1-1; a weak D match, TRBD1 (6 bases). This CDR3 region has 14 residues. Germline assignment: CDR1 GTSNPN and CDR2 SVGIG (reference sequence). Between the trimmed V and J ends, which lost 0 bases and 11 bases, there was a span of 19 bases. The CDR3 DNA sequence: TGTGCCTGGAGTGTTTTAGGGACGGGGGCCGCCGCTTTCTTT. This sequence encodes CAWSVLGTGAAAFF.

J is TRBJ1-1 and V is TRBV9, with D unclear. V shed 4 bases and J shed 1 base, with 11 bases lying between them. The CDR3 runs to 14 residues. The germline V gene has CDR1 SGDLS and CDR2 YYNGEE. CDR3 protein: CASSRRGQNTEAFF. For the CDR3, the DNA is TGTGCCAGCAGCAGAAGAGGCCAGAACACTGAAGCTTTCTTT.

The rearrangement links TRBV4-1 to TRBJ2-7; TRBD1 agrees at 8 bases. Germline V lookup: CDR1 MGHRA, CDR2 YSYEKL. Trimming took 4 bases from V and 3 from J; bases not matched to a gene: 8. This CDR3 is 15 amino acids long. The CDR3 DNA reads as TGCGCCAGCAGCCCAGAGGAGGACAGGGTCTACGAGCAGTACTTC. Residues: CASSPEEDRVYEQYF.

The rearrangement joins TRBV9 to TRBJ1-2; unclear D gene. Trimming cost V 0 bases and J 4 bases, with 10 bases left between them. The CDR3 length is 14 residues. Per the germline V gene, CDR1 is SGDLS and CDR2 is YYNGEE. CDR3 sequence (DNA): TGTGCCAGCAGCGTAGAGGGAGGTTCCTATGGCTACACCTTC. This encodes CASSVEGGSYGYTF.

The V gene is TRBV11-2, the J gene TRBJ2-7, with D uncertain. V was clipped by 1 base and J by 7 bases, with 14 bases between them. CDR1 is SGHAT and CDR2 is FQNNGV in the germline V gene. This CDR3 contains 14 residues. DNA for the CDR3: TGTGCCAGCAGCTTAGGTTCTTTCGGGCAAGAGCAGTACTTC. Translation gives CASSLGSFGQEQYF.

This clone was seen a handful of times. The chain is built from TRBV27 and TRBJ2-5, with a tentative D call TRBD2 (5 bases). The CDR3 is 14 residues long. CDR1 is MNHEY, CDR2 SMNVEV, per germline (reference sequence). V was pared by 0 bases and J by 5 bases, with 10 bases between. CDR3 in amino acids: CASSLSASSETQYF. The DNA of the CDR3 is TGTGCCAGCAGTTTATCGGCTAGCTCGGAGACCCAGTACTTC.

The J gene is TRBJ2-1, the V gene TRBV14; D is unclear. Trimming pared 0 bases from V and 0 bases from J, leaving 9 bases between. Per the germline V gene, CDR1 is SGHDN and CDR2 is FVKESK. CDR3 length: 16 residues. The CDR3 DNA reads TGTGCCAGCAGCCAAGATCGGAGTAGCTCCTACAATGAGCAGTTCTTC. Translation: CASSQDRSSSYNEQFF.

The gene calls are TRBV19 and TRBJ2-5; 9 bases map to TRBD1. CDR1 is LNHDA, CDR2 SQIVND, per germline (reference sequence). The CDR3 covers 16 residues. V was pared by 5 bases and J by 5 bases, with 12 bases of the junction left unmatched. The CDR3 region is CASSSGTGPNRETQYF. The DNA of the CDR3 is TGTGCCAGTAGTTCCGGGACAGGGCCCAATAGGGAGACCCAGTACTTC. Full variable domain (remainder filled in from reference TRBV19 and TRBJ2-5): DGGITQSPKYLFRKEGQNVTLSCEQNLNHDAMYWYRQDPGQGLRLIYYSQIVNDFQKGDIAEGYSVSREKKESFPLTVTSAQKNPTAFYLCASSSGTGPNRETQYFGPGTRLLVL.

The rearrangement links TRBV2 to TRBJ2-3, with 8 bases identical to TRBD2. Germline CDR1 is SNHLY and CDR2 is FYNNEI. The CDR3 is 14 amino acids. V was pared by 8 bases and J by 1 base, with 5 bases of the junction left unmatched. CDR3 nucleotide sequence: TGTGCCAGCCAGATACTAGCGGGCACAGATACGCAGTATTTT. Translation: CASQILAGTDTQYF.

J is TRBJ1-4 and V is TRBV28; 7 bases are shared with TRBD1. V was clipped by 7 bases and J by 3 bases; unmatched bases: 5. The germline CDR1 and CDR2 sequences are MDHEN and SYDVKM. CDR3 length: 14 residues. CDR3 DNA sequence: TGTGCCAGCACTCTCGGGACAGCTAATGAAAAACTGTTTTTT. Amino acids: CASTLGTANEKLFF. Supplemented by reference TRBV28 and TRBJ1-4, the full variable domain reads DVKVTQSSRYLVKRTGEKVFLECVQDMDHENMFWYRQDPGLGLRLIYFSYDVKMKEKGDIPEGYSVSREKKERFSLILESASTNQTSMYLCASTLGTANEKLFFGSGTQLSVL.

V and J are TRBV6-5 and TRBJ2-2, with 7 bases aligning to TRBD2. Germline V gene data show CDR1 as MNHEY and CDR2 as SVGAGI. This CDR3 has 16 amino acids. J was trimmed by 3 bases and V by 4 bases; bases with no gene match: 8. The CDR3 loop is CASSSLASGHTGELFF. DNA of the CDR3: TGTGCCAGCAGTTCCCTGGCTAGCGGACACACCGGGGAGCTGTTTTTT.

This clone was counted once. The rearrangement joins TRBV25-1 to TRBJ2-1, with 11 bases fitting TRBD2. V trimming: 5 bases; J trimming: 4 bases; junction bases outside the gene matches: 7. CDR3 length: 16 residues. Germline CDR1 reads MGHDK; CDR2 reads SYGVNS. The CDR3 sequence is CASSTLGTSGYNEQFF. CDR3 bases: TGTGCCAGCAGTACACTAGGGACTAGCGGATACAATGAGCAGTTCTTC.

The chain employs TRBV6-6 and TRBJ1-6; D may be TRBD1 (6 bases). The CDR3 runs to 14 residues. Looked up from germline, CDR1 is MNHNY and CDR2 is SVGAGI (reference sequence). Trimming removed 0 bases at V and 9 bases at J, with 9 bases between. The CDR3 DNA reads as TGTGCCAGCAGTTACTCTCCCAGGGGTTCACCCCTCCACTTT. Its protein is CASSYSPRGSPLHF.

The chain carries TRBV14 and TRBJ1-1; 9 bases match TRBD1. V dropped 5 bases and J dropped 8; count of bases not matched to a gene: 12. There are 15 residues in the CDR3. Per the germline V gene, CDR1 is SGHDN and CDR2 is FVKESK. CDR3 in DNA: TGTGCCAGCAGCTTGCTCACAGGGGGCGCGGCAGAAGCTTTCTTT. It codes for CASSLLTGGAAEAFF. Full variable domain (outside the CDR3, taken from reference TRBV14 and TRBJ1-1): EAGVTQFPSHSVIEKGQTVTLRCDPISGHDNLYWYRRVMGKEIKFLLHFVKESKQDESGMPNNRFLAERTGGTYSTLKVQPAELEDSGVYFCASSLLTGGAAEAFFGQGTRLTVV.

V usage is TRBV2 and J usage is TRBJ1-4; a weak D match, TRBD1 (6 bases). V was clipped by 4 bases and J by 14 bases, with 14 bases between them. The CDR3 has 12 residues. Germline values: CDR1 SNHLY, CDR2 FYNNEI. In DNA, the CDR3 is TGTGCCAGCAGTGTTTCGACAGGCGGTCTGTTTTTT. Protein: CASSVSTGGLFF.

This clone appeared once. The chain is built from TRBV28 and TRBJ1-4; D unclear. CDR3 length: 11 amino acids. Trimming took off 1 base at V and 10 bases at J, with 4 bases between the two ends. The germline V gene encodes CDR1 MDHEN and CDR2 SYDVKM. Written as DNA, the CDR3 is TGTGCCAGCAGTTTATATGGAAAACTGTTTTTT. Its protein product is CASSLYGKLFF. The whole variable domain, filled in from reference TRBV28 and TRBJ1-4, reads DVKVTQSSRYLVKRTGEKVFLECVQDMDHENMFWYRQDPGLGLRLIYFSYDVKMKEKGDIPEGYSVSREKKERFSLILESASTNQTSMYLCASSLYGKLFFGSGTQLSVL.

The rearrangement uses TRBV2 and TRBJ2-6, with D uncertain. V dropped 5 bases and J dropped 0 bases, with 5 bases sitting between them. The CDR3 covers 14 residues. CDR1 and CDR2 from the germline V gene are SNHLY and FYNNEI. The CDR3 loop reads CASSPLSGANVLTF. CDR3 DNA: TGTGCCAGCAGTCCCCTCTCTGGGGCCAACGTCCTGACTTTC.

The V gene is TRBV19, the J gene TRBJ1-5; D is possibly TRBD1 (5 bases). The V gene lost 7 bases and the J gene lost 5 bases, with 18 bases spanning the gap. The CDR3 has 15 amino acids. The germline V gene encodes CDR1 LNHDA and CDR2 SQIVND (reference sequence). The CDR3 is CASKDETDVYQPQHF. In DNA, the CDR3 is TGTGCCAGTAAGGACGAGACAGACGTTTATCAGCCCCAGCATTTT.

This clone was detected a few times. J is TRBJ2-7 and V is TRBV30; D is uncertain. The CDR3 extends over 12 amino acids. Germline CDR1 reads GTSNPN; CDR2 reads SVGIG (reference sequence). The V and J ends lost 0 bases and 4 bases respectively, with 7 bases between them. The CDR3 bases are TGTGCCTGGAGTGTTTTCGCTTACGAGCAGTACTTC. It yields the protein CAWSVFAYEQYF.

The chain has TRBV28 and TRBJ2-5; D might be TRBD2 (5 bases). This CDR3 has 14 amino acids. V lost 6 bases and J lost 3, with 14 bases in between. Looked up from germline, CDR1 is MDHEN and CDR2 is SYDVKM. CDR3 bases: TGTGCCAGCAGGGTTATGGGAGAGGAAGAGACCCAGTACTTC. It specifies CASRVMGEEETQYF.

The CDR3 reads CAWSVGSPEQYF. CDR3 DNA: TGTGCCTGGAGTGTAGGGTCACCCGAGCAGTACTTC. The chain carries TRBV30 and TRBJ2-7; D not resolved. The germline CDR1 and CDR2 sequences are GTSNPN and SVGIG (reference sequence). The V end was cut by 0 bases, the J end by 6 bases, with 9 bases between. The CDR3 sequence is 12 residues long.